This T cell receptor (beta chain) was sequenced in a study of control samples from healthy donors and cancer patients. The CDR3 covers 13 residues. Unmatched junction bases numbered 6, after V lost 10 bases and J lost 4 bases. Germline CDR1 is SGHRS and CDR2 is YFSETQ. The assay was immunoSEQ multiplex PCR, and TCRdb's table has in-frame clones only and misses some. This table has 150,000 to 200,000 clones, 92% appearing once. The sequenced sample was blood. The V and J genes are TRBV5-1 and TRBJ1-3; 9 nucleotides match TRBD1. The source is a woman aged 25 to 39 in good health. CDR3 in DNA: TGCGCCTCATCGACAGGGGGAGGAAACACCATATATTTT. This codes for CASSTGGGNTIYF. The whole variable domain, filled in from reference TRBV5-1 and TRBJ1-3, reads KAGVTQTPRYLIKTRGQQVTLSCSPISGHRSVSWYQQTPGQGLQFLFEYFSETQRNKGNFPGRFSGRQFSNSRSEMNVSTLELGDSALYLCASSTGGGNTIYFGEGSWLTVV.